These T cell receptor beta chains were read from a single sample in a study of radiotherapy plus CTLA-4 blockade in lung cancer. Some clones are missing from TCRdb's copy, which holds only in-frame ones; the method was immunoSEQ multiplex PCR. The sample lists approximately 50,000 clones, roughly two thirds occurring once. Material: peripheral blood, obtained from a patient treated with radiotherapy plus ipilimumab. These receptor sequences come from a human donor with non-small cell lung cancer who had a complete response to radiotherapy plus ipilimumab. CDR3s include the opening cysteine and the closing phenylalanine or tryptophan. The order of the fields is D gene, clone size, J gene, V gene, CDR3 DNA, CDR3 protein. A D gene is named only where the DNA matches it firmly. Size is omitted from some rows. Given values are once, few, many or a class for expanded clones.

d_gene: TRBD1; abundance: few; j_gene: TRBJ2-7; v_gene: TRBV10-3; CDR3nt: TGTGCCATTAGGGACGGACAGGGAGTCGAGCAGTACTTC; CDR3aa: CAIRDGQGVEQYF
d_gene: TRBD2; abundance: .; j_gene: TRBJ2-7; v_gene: TRBV6-6; CDR3nt: TGTGCCAGCATCCCGGGGGAGGGGAGCGAGCAGTACTTC; CDR3aa: CASIPGEGSEQYF
d_gene: .; abundance: once; j_gene: TRBJ2-1; v_gene: TRBV5-8; CDR3nt: TGTGCCAGCAGCGTCCGGGGATTTAGTGAGCAGTTCTTC; CDR3aa: CASSVRGFSEQFF
d_gene: .; abundance: .; j_gene: TRBJ2-7; v_gene: TRBV19; CDR3nt: TGTGCCAGTGCCTCTTTTTCAGGGGTCCCCTACGAGCAGTACTTC; CDR3aa: CASASFSGVPYEQYF
d_gene: TRBD2; abundance: .; j_gene: TRBJ2-5; v_gene: TRBV7-9; CDR3nt: TGTGCCAGCAGCCCGCGGGGGGGAGACTCTGAGACCCAGTACTTC; CDR3aa: CASSPRGGDSETQYF
d_gene: TRBD2; abundance: once; j_gene: TRBJ2-1; v_gene: TRBV9; CDR3nt: TGTGCCAGCAGCGTATCTAGCGGGAGGTTTTATGAGCAGTTCTTC; CDR3aa: CASSVSSGRFYEQFF
d_gene: .; abundance: .; j_gene: TRBJ2-5; v_gene: TRBV7-9; CDR3nt: TGTGCCAGCAGCTTCCGACAGGCCCGGGAGACCCAGTACTTC; CDR3aa: CASSFRQARETQYF
d_gene: TRBD2; abundance: few; j_gene: TRBJ2-1; v_gene: TRBV4-3; CDR3nt: TGCGCCAGCAGCCAAGATAGCACTAGCGGGGGGGCCGGTAGTCCGAATGAGCAGTTCTTC; CDR3aa: CASSQDSTSGGAGSPNEQFF
d_gene: .; abundance: .; j_gene: TRBJ2-7; v_gene: TRBV7-2; CDR3nt: TGTGCCAGCAGCCCACCCGGGTGGGTTCGCGAGCAGTACTTC; CDR3aa: CASSPPGWVREQYF
d_gene: .; abundance: .; j_gene: TRBJ2-3; v_gene: TRBV10-3; CDR3nt: TGTGCCATCAGTGAGATCTCAGATACGCAGTATTTT; CDR3aa: CAISEISDTQYF
d_gene: .; abundance: .; j_gene: TRBJ2-5; v_gene: TRBV25-1; CDR3nt: TGTGCCAGCAGTGGATCAATAGAGTCTCAAGAGACCCAGTACTTC; CDR3aa: CASSGSIESQETQYF
d_gene: .; abundance: .; j_gene: TRBJ2-7; v_gene: TRBV4-1; CDR3nt: TGCGCCAGCAGCCCCGTCATGGAGGTAGCCTACGAGCAGTACTTC; CDR3aa: CASSPVMEVAYEQYF
d_gene: .; abundance: .; j_gene: TRBJ1-5; v_gene: TRBV4-3; CDR3nt: TGCGCCAGCAGCCAAGATTTCACGGGGTTTCAGCCCCAGCATTTT; CDR3aa: CASSQDFTGFQPQHF
d_gene: TRBD2; abundance: .; j_gene: TRBJ2-2; v_gene: TRBV13; CDR3nt: TGTGCCAGCAGCTTAAGAAGCGGGGGGAACACCGGGGAGCTGTTTTTT; CDR3aa: CASSLRSGGNTGELFF
d_gene: TRBD1; abundance: .; j_gene: TRBJ2-7; v_gene: TRBV7-6; CDR3nt: TGTGCCAGCAGCCTGGGGACAGGGTTCCCCTACGAGCAGTACTTC; CDR3aa: CASSLGTGFPYEQYF
d_gene: TRBD1; abundance: .; j_gene: TRBJ2-4; v_gene: TRBV28; CDR3nt: TGTGCCAGCAGTTCCCCACCGGGACAGGGTTCGATCAAAAACATTCAGTACTTC; CDR3aa: CASSSPPGQGSIKNIQYF
d_gene: TRBD2; abundance: .; j_gene: TRBJ2-7; v_gene: TRBV29-1; CDR3nt: TGCAGCCCCTACCGTGTGACGGGAGGCCCCTACGAGCAGTACTTC; CDR3aa: CSPYRVTGGPYEQYF
d_gene: .; abundance: .; j_gene: TRBJ1-1; v_gene: TRBV2; CDR3nt: TGTGCCAGCAGTTACAGGGTCCTGGCGACTGAAGCTTTCTTT; CDR3aa: CASSYRVLATEAFF
d_gene: .; abundance: .; j_gene: TRBJ1-2; v_gene: TRBV25-1; CDR3nt: TGTGCCAGCAGTGAAGAGCCCAGGGTCTATGGCTACACCTTC; CDR3aa: CASSEEPRVYGYTF
d_gene: .; abundance: .; j_gene: TRBJ2-7; v_gene: TRBV5-1; CDR3nt: TGCGCCAGCAGCTTGTTGATTTTACAGGGCTACGAGCAGTACTTC; CDR3aa: CASSLLILQGYEQYF
d_gene: TRBD1; abundance: .; j_gene: TRBJ2-7; v_gene: TRBV5-5; CDR3nt: TGTGCCAGCAGCCGGGACAGCAACTACGAGCAGTACTTC; CDR3aa: CASSRDSNYEQYF
d_gene: .; abundance: .; j_gene: TRBJ2-7; v_gene: TRBV6-1; CDR3nt: TGTGCCAGCAGTGATCAGCGGACCGCCTACGAGCAGTACTTC; CDR3aa: CASSDQRTAYEQYF
d_gene: TRBD2; abundance: .; j_gene: TRBJ2-1; v_gene: TRBV11-3; CDR3nt: TGTGCCAGCAGCCCGGGAGCGGGGGGGGGTGCTGAGCAGTTCTTC; CDR3aa: CASSPGAGGGAEQFF
d_gene: .; abundance: .; j_gene: TRBJ1-2; v_gene: TRBV28; CDR3nt: TGTGCCAGCAGGGAGGGCTTGGGGGTTAACTATGGCTACACCTTC; CDR3aa: CASREGLGVNYGYTF
d_gene: .; abundance: once; j_gene: TRBJ1-2; v_gene: TRBV30; CDR3nt: TGTGCCTGGAGTGCGAACAGGGTTAACTATGGCTACACCTTC; CDR3aa: CAWSANRVNYGYTF
d_gene: TRBD1; abundance: .; j_gene: TRBJ2-2; v_gene: TRBV4-2; CDR3nt: TGTGCCAGCAGCCGAGGACAGGGGGGGGACACCGGGGAGCTGTTTTTT; CDR3aa: CASSRGQGGDTGELFF
d_gene: .; abundance: once; j_gene: TRBJ2-7; v_gene: TRBV7-2; CDR3nt: TGTGCCAGCACCGAATCCACCCAGCGCGAGCAGTACTTC; CDR3aa: CASTESTQREQYF
d_gene: .; abundance: .; j_gene: TRBJ1-2; v_gene: TRBV7-9; CDR3nt: TGTGCCAGCAGCTTATGGGAGGGCAGGGCCTATGGCTACACCTTC; CDR3aa: CASSLWEGRAYGYTF
d_gene: .; abundance: .; j_gene: TRBJ2-7; v_gene: TRBV6-6; CDR3nt: TGTGCCAGCAGTTTCACGCGACCCGCGGCGGGAGAGCAGTACTTC; CDR3aa: CASSFTRPAAGEQYF
d_gene: .; abundance: .; j_gene: TRBJ1-2; v_gene: TRBV5-8; CDR3nt: TGTGCCAGCAGCCCAGGAGGGGACCCCTATGGCTACACCTTC; CDR3aa: CASSPGGDPYGYTF
d_gene: TRBD1; abundance: .; j_gene: TRBJ2-7; v_gene: TRBV5-1; CDR3nt: TGCGCCAGCAGCACAGGACAGGGGCGCGAGCAGTACTTC; CDR3aa: CASSTGQGREQYF
d_gene: .; abundance: few; j_gene: TRBJ2-7; v_gene: TRBV7-6; CDR3nt: TGTGCCAGCAGCTTAGGGGAAGGGGCCTACGAGCAGTACTTC; CDR3aa: CASSLGEGAYEQYF
d_gene: .; abundance: .; j_gene: TRBJ2-7; v_gene: TRBV6-5; CDR3nt: TGTGCCAGCAGTTACTCGTACTACCTCTACGAGCAGTACTTC; CDR3aa: CASSYSYYLYEQYF
d_gene: .; abundance: .; j_gene: TRBJ2-7; v_gene: TRBV19; CDR3nt: TGTGCCAGTAGCCGATCCCCGGGCTACGAGCAGTACTTC; CDR3aa: CASSRSPGYEQYF